This TCR beta chain was recovered during a study of T cell responses to AZD1222 COVID-19 vaccine. Sequencing was performed with immunoSEQ multiplex PCR; in TCRdb, only in-frame clones are kept and a portion is missing. The data hold some 150,000 clones, with 92% observed a single time. V shed 5 bases, J shed 0 bases, and the junction held 2 bases outside the gene matches. The germline V gene has CDR1 KGHSH and CDR2 LQKENI. This CDR3 is 15 amino acids long. The input for sequencing was peripheral blood, taken 28 days after the second AZD1222 dose. The gene calls are TRBV18 and TRBJ1-5, with 9 bases identical to TRBD1. The receptor was isolated from an adult who received the AZD1222 COVID-19 vaccine. For the CDR3, the DNA is TGTGCCAGCTCATCACAGGGGGCTAGCAATCAGCCCCAGCATTTT. This gives the protein CASSSQGASNQPQHF.